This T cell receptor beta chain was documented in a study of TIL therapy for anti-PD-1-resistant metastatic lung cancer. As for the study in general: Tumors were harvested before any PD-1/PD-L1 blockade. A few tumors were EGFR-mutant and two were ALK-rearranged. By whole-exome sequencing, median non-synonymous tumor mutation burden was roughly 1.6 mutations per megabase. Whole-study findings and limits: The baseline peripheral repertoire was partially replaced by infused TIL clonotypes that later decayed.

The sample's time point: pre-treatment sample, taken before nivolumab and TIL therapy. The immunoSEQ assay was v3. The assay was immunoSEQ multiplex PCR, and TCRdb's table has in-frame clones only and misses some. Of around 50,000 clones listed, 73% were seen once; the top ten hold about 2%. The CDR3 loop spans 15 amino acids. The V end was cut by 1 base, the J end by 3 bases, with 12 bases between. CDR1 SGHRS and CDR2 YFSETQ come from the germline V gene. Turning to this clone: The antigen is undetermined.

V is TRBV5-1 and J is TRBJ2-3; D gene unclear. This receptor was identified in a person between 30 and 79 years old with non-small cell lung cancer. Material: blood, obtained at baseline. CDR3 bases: TGCGCCAGCAGCTTGTCCCCAGCCTCGACAGATACGCAGTATTTT. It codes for CASSLSPASTDTQYF.